Listed here is a single TCR beta chain. Its target is unknown. TCRdb independently ran MiXCR on the RT-PCR reads; one entry per CDR3 protein. Seen here are hundreds of thousands of distinct CDR3 sequences, about 25% observed once, and the top ten hold 1.9%. The data originate from a study of response to subunit inactivated influenza vaccine. Study-wide points: Each seasonal flu vaccination may recruit only limited new T cells, authors suggested.

Germline CDR1 reads DFQATT; CDR2 reads SNEGSKA (reference sequence). The CDR3 covers 11 residues. Trimming pared 7 bases from V and 7 bases from J, leaving 11 bases between. The sequence was collected from a man in his fifties who received an inactivated influenza vaccine. The V gene is TRBV20-1, the J gene TRBJ2-1; a weak D match, TRBD2 (5 bases). The source was CD4+ T cells sorted from PBMCs, collected 5 days after vaccination. CDR3 protein: CSEGLGNEQFF. The CDR3 coding sequence is TGCAGTGAAGGACTGGGGAATGAGCAGTTCTTC.